The 9 T cell receptor beta chains below all came from one sample that was sequenced in a study of cytomegalovirus exposure and HLA in healthy donors. The PCR ran on 60 Vbeta and 13 Jbeta primers. TCRdb keeps only in-frame clones here, not all; method: immunoSEQ multiplex PCR. The data show more than 150,000 clones, 79% seen once. Sequencing was performed on PBMCs. These receptors originate from a girl between 5 and 17 years old in good health and CMV-seropositive.

The chain is built from TRBV11-2 and TRBJ2-7; TRBD2 matches at 14 bases. Germline V gives CDR1 SGHAT, CDR2 FQNNGV. The CDR3 runs to 16 residues. Germline trimming cut 1 base from V and 5 bases from J; bases unmatched to any gene: 4. CDR3 in amino acids: CASSLAPGLAGDEQYF. The CDR3, as DNA: TGTGCCAGCAGCTTAGCTCCGGGACTAGCGGGGGACGAGCAGTACTTC. The variable domain in full, completed from reference TRBV11-2 and TRBJ2-7, reads EAGVAQSPRYKIIEKRQSVAFWCNPISGHATLYWYQQILGQGPKLLIQFQNNGVVDDSQLPKDRFSAERLKGVDSTLKIQPAKLEDSAVYLCASSLAPGLAGDEQYFGPGTRLTVT.

This chain joins TRBV30 and TRBJ1-2; the D is unclear. This CDR3 is 12 amino acids long. Germline CDR1 and CDR2: GTSNPN and SVGIG (reference sequence). Trimming took 8 bases from V and 6 from J, leaving 16 bases between them. DNA of the CDR3: TGTGCCCGCTGGACTCTAGGGAATGGCTACACCTTC. Its translation is CARWTLGNGYTF.

The rearrangement links TRBV19 to TRBJ2-7; 8 bases align to TRBD1. Germline lookup yields CDR1 LNHDA and CDR2 SQIVND (reference sequence). After removal of 6 bases from V and 1 base from J, the junction contained 8 bases not matched to a gene. The CDR3 is 15 residues long. This CDR3 reads CASRQSTGASYEQYF. The CDR3 DNA is TGTGCCAGTAGGCAATCGACAGGGGCATCCTACGAGCAGTACTTC.

This clone was seen more than once but under ten times. The V and J genes are TRBV5-6 and TRBJ1-2; 7 bases are a match to TRBD1. The CDR3 extends over 11 amino acids. Germline V CDR1 and CDR2: SGHDT, YYEEEE. The V segment lost 5 bases and the J segment 7 bases; nucleotides outside the gene matches: 2. The CDR3 loop reads CASRAGGGYTF. The CDR3 nucleotides are TGTGCCAGCAGGGCAGGGGGTGGCTACACCTTC.

This clone was counted a few times. The genes are TRBV5-1 and TRBJ2-5; TRBD2 agrees at 7 bases. Germline CDR1 is SGHRS and CDR2 is YFSETQ. The CDR3 is 14 residues long. Trimming cost V 1 base and J 0 bases; bases outside gene matches: 0. CDR3 amino acids: CASSLRGDQETQYF. The DNA for the CDR3 is TGCGCCAGCAGCTTGCGGGGGGACCAAGAGACCCAGTACTTC.

This chain links TRBV4-3 with TRBJ2-2, with 11 bases aligning to TRBD1. The V gene's germline CDR1 is LGHNA and CDR2 YSLEER. After removal of 1 base from V and 4 bases from J, the junction contained 2 bases not matched to a gene. The CDR3 covers 16 residues. The CDR3 loop is CASSQGGTGGTGELFF. The CDR3 DNA is TGCGCCAGCAGCCAAGGCGGGACAGGGGGCACCGGGGAGCTGTTTTTT.

This clone showed up just a few times. The gene calls are TRBV4-1 and TRBJ2-2; the match to TRBD1 covers 9 bases. CDR1 is MGHRA and CDR2 is YSYEKL in the germline V gene. J was trimmed by 5 bases and V by 0 bases; bases with no gene match: 16. The CDR3 is 20 amino acids. The CDR3 DNA is TGCGCCAGCAGCCAAGAACGGGGACAGGGTGGTTGGCAATGGACCGGGGAGCTGTTTTTT. Amino acid sequence: CASSQERGQGGWQWTGELFF.

In nucleotides, the CDR3 is TGTGCCAGCAGCTTAGCGGGACTAGCGGGGACTCAAGAGACCCAGTACTTC. It translates to CASSLAGLAGTQETQYF. V and J are TRBV7-6 and TRBJ2-5; TRBD2 aligns across 13 bases. V was pared by 0 bases and J by 2 bases, with 3 bases of the junction left unmatched. From germline, CDR1 is SGHVS and CDR2 FNYEAQ. The CDR3 is 17 residues long.

This clone has only a few counts. This chain connects TRBV11-3 to TRBJ2-1; a possible D gene is TRBD1 (6 bases). V was shortened by 5 bases and J by 0 bases, with 11 bases between the two germline ends. Germline V gene data show CDR1 as SGHNT and CDR2 as YENEEA. This CDR3 region has 15 residues. The CDR3 DNA is TGTGCCAGCAGCATCGACAGGCTCTCCTACAATGAGCAGTTCTTC. It translates to CASSIDRLSYNEQFF.